Each of the 18 T cell receptor beta chains below was sequenced from the same sample in a study of blood T cell repertoires in COVID-19. Clones were read by immunoSEQ multiplex PCR, and TCRdb kept only the in-frame ones, dropping some. Of 110,000 to 150,000 clones listed, 88% were seen once; the top ten hold about 10%. Source material: peripheral blood. These receptor sequences come from a man between 50 and 59 years old with active or convalescent COVID-19.

In nucleotides, the CDR3 is TGTGCCAGCAGCCTGGGCAGACTAGCGGGGACAGGTGAGCAGTTCTTC. This gives the protein CASSLGRLAGTGEQFF. This sequence joins TRBV5-4 and TRBJ2-1; TRBD2 aligns across 11 bases. Germline CDR1 and CDR2: SGHNT and YYREEE (reference sequence). The V gene end was trimmed by 4 bases and the J gene end by 9 bases; junction bases not matched to a gene: 12. CDR3 length: 16 amino acids.

This clone came up a few times. The rearrangement joins TRBV28 to TRBJ1-2; D remains ambiguous. Trimming stripped 1 base from V and 4 bases from J, with 10 bases between. CDR1 and CDR2 (germline): MDHEN, SYDVKM. The CDR3 covers 14 residues. The CDR3 sequence is CASSLYPGLYGYTF. Here the CDR3 DNA reads TGTGCCAGCAGTTTATATCCAGGACTCTATGGCTACACCTTC.

The chain has TRBV4-1 and TRBJ2-3; 9 bases fit TRBD2. There are 14 residues in the CDR3. The V segment lost 4 bases and the J segment 4 bases; nucleotides outside the gene matches: 3. CDR1 is MGHRA, CDR2 YSYEKL, per germline. CDR3 sequence reads: CASSPAGGADTQYF. The CDR3 DNA reads as TGCGCCAGCAGCCCAGCGGGAGGAGCAGATACGCAGTATTTT.

The chain has TRBV18 and TRBJ1-4; TRBD1 matches 8 bases. The CDR3 consists of 16 residues. Unmatched junction bases numbered 7, after V lost 1 base and J lost 6 bases. CDR1 is KGHSH and CDR2 is LQKENI in the germline V gene. CDR3 coding DNA: TGTGCCAGCTCACCACTAGCCGGGACAGGTGATGAAAAACTGTTTTTT. It encodes CASSPLAGTGDEKLFF.

V is TRBV7-8 and J is TRBJ2-7, with 16 bases lining up with TRBD2. The CDR3 has 15 residues. Germline V gives CDR1 SGHVS, CDR2 FQNEAQ. Trimming took 4 bases from V and 7 from J; bases not matched to a gene: 4. CDR3 residues: CASSSPGLAGGEQYF. CDR3 DNA: TGTGCCAGCAGCTCACCGGGACTAGCGGGAGGGGAGCAGTACTTC. Drawing the rest from reference TRBV7-8 and TRBJ2-7, the complete variable domain is GAGVSQSPRYKVAKRGQDVALRCDPISGHVSLFWYQQALGQGPEFLTYFQNEAQLDKSGLPSDRFFAERPEGSVSTLKIQRTQQEDSAVYLCASSSPGLAGGEQYFGPGTRLTVT.

This sequence joins TRBV6-2 or TRBV6-3 and TRBJ2-1; 9 bases fit TRBD2. The CDR3 length is 15 residues. The trim removed 7 bases at V and 6 bases at J, leaving 10 bases unmatched. Germline V gene sequence: CDR1 MNHEY, CDR2 SVGEGT. CDR3: CASNPGLAWGNEQFF. Written as DNA, the CDR3 is TGTGCCAGCAACCCCGGACTAGCGTGGGGCAATGAGCAGTTCTTC.

This rearrangement joins TRBV7-3 to TRBJ1-4; 12 bases agree with TRBD1. V trimming: 5 bases; J trimming: 7 bases; junction bases outside the gene matches: 8. This CDR3 spans 16 amino acids. Per the germline V gene, CDR1 is SGHTA and CDR2 is FQGTGA. The DNA of the CDR3 is TGTGCCAGCAGCCCTACTTGGGACAGGGGGCGTGAAAAACTGTTTTTT. Protein product: CASSPTWDRGREKLFF.

This chain connects TRBV10-3 to TRBJ1-2, with D possibly matching TRBD1 (6 bases). The V gene's germline CDR1 is ENHRY and CDR2 SYGVKD. Trimming stripped 6 bases from V and 1 base from J, with 9 bases between. The CDR3 runs 13 residues. The CDR3 coding sequence is TGTGCCATCAGGGAGGGACATAACTATGGCTACACCTTC. It yields the protein CAIREGHNYGYTF.

The genes are TRBV24-1 and TRBJ2-5; TRBD1 matches at 8 bases. The germline V gene has CDR1 KGHDR and CDR2 SFDVKD. This CDR3 is built from 16 residues. With V trimmed by 7 bases and J by 0 bases, 9 bases remained unmatched. CDR3 in DNA: TGTGCCACCAGCTTTGGGGGACAGGCCAACCAAGAGACCCAGTACTTC. Its translation: CATSFGGQANQETQYF.

This sequence joins TRBV19 and TRBJ2-1, with D possibly being TRBD2 (5 bases). CDR1 LNHDA and CDR2 SQIVND come from the germline V gene (reference sequence). V was shortened by 9 bases and J by 4 bases, with 10 bases between the two germline ends. The CDR3 consists of 12 residues. The CDR3: CASGKTYNEQFF. The CDR3 DNA reads as TGTGCCAGCGGGAAGACTTACAATGAGCAGTTCTTC. The entire variable domain, with the rest obtained from reference TRBV19 and TRBJ2-1, is as follows: DGGITQSPKYLFRKEGQNVTLSCEQNLNHDAMYWYRQDPGQGLRLIYYSQIVNDFQKGDIAEGYSVSREKKESFPLTVTSAQKNPTAFYLCASGKTYNEQFFGPGTRLTVL.

This chain links TRBV18 with TRBJ1-2; D possibly corresponds to TRBD1 (6 bases). V was trimmed by 6 bases and J by 3 bases, leaving 11 bases between them. Germline V CDR1 and CDR2: KGHSH, LQKENI. CDR3 size: 13 residues. The CDR3 sequence: CASSPTGDYGYTF. CDR3 in DNA: TGTGCCAGCTCCCCGACAGGTGACTATGGCTACACCTTC.

The gene calls are TRBV2 and TRBJ2-7; tentatively, D is TRBD1 (7 bases). From germline, CDR1 is SNHLY and CDR2 FYNNEI. This CDR3 is built from 15 residues. V was clipped by 3 bases and J by 2 bases, with 14 bases between them. The CDR3: CASSDPQGGTYEQYF. CDR3 sequence (DNA): TGTGCCAGCAGTGACCCGCAGGGGGGAACCTACGAGCAGTACTTC.

The rearrangement uses TRBV19 and TRBJ2-3; 8 nucleotides line up with TRBD2. The V and J ends lost 5 bases and 0 bases, in that order; junction bases with no gene match: 4. CDR3 length: 15 amino acids. CDR1 and CDR2 (germline): LNHDA, SQIVND (reference sequence). CDR3 loop: CASSLLAASTDTQYF. The CDR3 bases are TGTGCCAGTAGTTTACTAGCGGCTAGCACAGATACGCAGTATTTT.

J is TRBJ2-3 and V is TRBV18; no definite D call. Germline CDR1 and CDR2: KGHSH and LQKENI. The CDR3 has 15 residues. Between the trimmed V and J ends, which lost 3 bases and 4 bases, there was a span of 14 bases. CDR3 region: CASSPGDSRADTQYF. In DNA form, the CDR3 reads TGTGCCAGCTCACCTGGTGACTCACGAGCAGATACGCAGTATTTT.

This chain links TRBV20-1 with TRBJ1-1; 8 bases are shared with TRBD1. The CDR3 sequence is 13 residues long. V lost 3 bases to trimming and J lost 1 base; unmatched junction nucleotides: 1. Germline V lookup: CDR1 DFQATT, CDR2 SNEGSKA (reference sequence). CDR3 region: CSASGTGNTEAFF. The DNA for the CDR3 is TGCAGTGCTAGTGGGACAGGGAACACTGAAGCTTTCTTT.

The V and J genes are TRBV7-4 and TRBJ1-1, with D possibly matching TRBD1 (6 bases). Trimming took off 4 bases at V and 0 bases at J, with 12 bases between the two ends. CDR3 length: 15 residues. Germline V gene sequence: CDR1 SGHVT, CDR2 SQSDAQ. The CDR3 nucleotides read TGTGCCAGCAGCTCTGAGGGGGGGCTGAACACTGAAGCTTTCTTT. Amino acids: CASSSEGGLNTEAFF. Drawing the rest from reference TRBV7-4 and TRBJ1-1, the complete variable domain is GAGVSQSPRYKVAKRGRDVALRCDSISGHVTLYWYRQTLGQGSEVLTYSQSDAQRDKSGRPSGRFSAERPERSVSTLKIQRTEQGDSAVYLCASSSEGGLNTEAFFGQGTRLTVV.

The V and J genes are TRBV27 and TRBJ1-1, with TRBD1 identical over 8 bases. V dropped 3 bases and J dropped 6; count of bases not matched to a gene: 6. This CDR3 is built from 14 residues. The V gene's germline CDR1 is MNHEY and CDR2 SMNVEV (reference sequence). CDR3 bases: TGTGCCAGCAGTTTGGCAGGGGGCCGAGCTGAAGCTTTCTTT. This translates into CASSLAGGRAEAFF.

The chain links TRBV11-3 to TRBJ2-6, with D uncertain. V was pared by 1 base and J by 0 bases, with 7 bases between. CDR1 SGHNT and CDR2 YENEEA come from the germline V gene. This CDR3 contains 16 residues. CDR3 loop: CASSLVGISGANVLTF. The CDR3 DNA follows: TGTGCCAGCAGCTTAGTGGGCATCTCTGGGGCCAACGTCCTGACTTTC.